These 13 T cell receptor beta chains share one sample of origin, sequenced in a study of cytomegalovirus exposure and HLA in healthy donors. The PCR contained 60 Vbeta and 13 Jbeta primers. Profiling relied on immunoSEQ multiplex PCR, and the TCRdb table lists in-frame clones only, not all of them. The sample shows 90,000 to 110,000 clones, 75% to 90% of them seen only once. The material sequenced was PBMCs. These receptors all stem from a man under 40 in good health and CMV-seropositive.

V and J are TRBV4-1 and TRBJ2-2, with D perhaps matching TRBD2 (6 bases). V was shortened by 1 base and J by 7 bases, with 10 bases between the two germline ends. Germline V gives CDR1 MGHRA, CDR2 YSYEKL. This CDR3 region has 14 residues. The CDR3 reads CASSQARRDGELFF. CDR3 nucleotides: TGCGCCAGCAGCCAAGCCAGGCGGGACGGGGAGCTGTTTTTT.

CDR3 amino acids: CASSYTGVENTEAFF. The CDR3 DNA follows: TGCGCCAGCAGTTATACAGGGGTGGAGAACACTGAAGCTTTCTTT. The chain uses TRBV5-1 and TRBJ1-1; 7 nucleotides line up with TRBD1. V lost 5 bases to trimming and J lost 1 base; unmatched junction nucleotides: 8. From germline, CDR1 is SGHRS and CDR2 YFSETQ. The CDR3 length is 15 residues.

The V and J genes are TRBV5-1 and TRBJ1-5; no reliable D call. Germline assignment: CDR1 SGHRS and CDR2 YFSETQ. This CDR3 is built from 16 residues. The V end was cut by 2 bases, the J end by 1 base, with 13 bases between. CDR3 in DNA: TGCGCCAGCAGCTTTGGCGAGGTTGGCAGCAATCAGCCCCAGCATTTT. It specifies CASSFGEVGSNQPQHF.

The chain joins TRBV5-4 to TRBJ1-2; 10 positions agree with TRBD1. Germline V CDR1 and CDR2: SGHNT, YYREEE (reference sequence). V lost 4 bases, J lost 8 bases, and 8 bases stayed unmatched. This CDR3 is 14 amino acids long. DNA for the CDR3: TGTGCCAGCAGCCCCGGACAGGGGGTGGTAGGCTACACCTTC. This encodes CASSPGQGVVGYTF.

The chain has TRBV4-3 and TRBJ2-1; D unclear. Trimming stripped 0 bases from V and 0 bases from J, with 9 bases between. CDR1 LGHNA and CDR2 YSLEER come from the germline V gene. The CDR3 extends over 16 amino acids. CDR3 DNA: TGCGCCAGCAGCCAAGACCCCCAGCGCTCCTACAATGAGCAGTTCTTC. Encoded protein: CASSQDPQRSYNEQFF.

This clone was counted a few times. The chain couples TRBV7-9 to TRBJ1-2, with a possible D match to TRBD1 (5 bases). This CDR3 region has 13 residues. The V end lost 3 bases, the J end lost 6 bases, and 11 bases lay between the germline ends. CDR1 SEHNR and CDR2 FQNEAQ come from the germline V gene (reference sequence). Written as DNA, the CDR3 is TGTGCCAGCAGCTTCGGAAGGGGCGATGGCTACACCTTC. Its protein is CASSFGRGDGYTF.

There are a few counts of this clone. The chain recombines TRBV10-3 with TRBJ2-7; 11 bases agree with TRBD2. This CDR3 has 15 residues. Germline assignment: CDR1 ENHRY and CDR2 SYGVKD. The V segment lost 6 bases and the J segment 5 bases; nucleotides outside the gene matches: 9. CDR3 bases: TGTGCCATCAGGATAGCGGGGGGGCAGGTCCACGAGCAGTACTTC. Amino acids: CAIRIAGGQVHEQYF.

The chain recombines TRBV15 with TRBJ2-2; D might be TRBD2 (6 bases). Trimming removed 0 bases at V and 5 bases at J, with 7 bases between. The germline V gene encodes CDR1 LNHNV and CDR2 YYDKDF (reference sequence). This CDR3 has 14 amino acids. CDR3 DNA: TGTGCCACCAGCAGAGATGGGGGGACCGGGGAGCTGTTTTTT. Translating it yields CATSRDGGTGELFF.

The chain joins TRBV5-1 to TRBJ2-1, with TRBD1 as a possible D gene (6 bases). The CDR3 consists of 14 residues. Germline V gene lookup returns CDR1 SGHRS and CDR2 YFSETQ. V gave up 3 bases and J gave up 9 bases, with 16 bases separating them. CDR3 sequence reads: CASSSRTAGGEQFF. The CDR3, as DNA: TGCGCCAGCAGCTCGAGGACAGCCGGCGGTGAGCAGTTCTTC. The whole variable domain, filled in from reference TRBV5-1 and TRBJ2-1, reads KAGVTQTPRYLIKTRGQQVTLSCSPISGHRSVSWYQQTPGQGLQFLFEYFSETQRNKGNFPGRFSGRQFSNSRSEMNVSTLELGDSALYLCASSSRTAGGEQFFGPGTRLTVL.

Notes on this clone: A much larger clone differs from this one at a single base, so this may be a read error. The chain links TRBV7-2 to TRBJ2-3, with a weak D call TRBD2 (6 bases). Germline-derived CDR1 and CDR2 are SGHTA and FQGNSA. Trimming stripped 2 bases from V and 1 base from J, with 7 bases between. The CDR3 is made up of 14 amino acids. As DNA, the CDR3 is TGTGCCAGCAGCTTATCGGGGGGCACAGATACGCAGTATTTT. Protein product: CASSLSGGTDTQYF.

The rearrangement uses TRBV6-5 and TRBJ1-1; D is uncertain. V lost 6 bases and J lost 5, with 13 bases in between. Germline V gene data show CDR1 as MNHEY and CDR2 as SVGAGI. The CDR3 loop spans 13 amino acids. The CDR3, as DNA: TGTGCCAGCAGCGGTATAATGAGGACTGAAGCTTTCTTT. This codes for CASSGIMRTEAFF.

This rearrangement joins TRBV27 to TRBJ2-7, with TRBD1 matching 9 bases. With V trimmed by 2 bases and J by 2 bases, 7 bases remained unmatched. Looked up from germline, CDR1 is MNHEY and CDR2 is SMNVEV (reference sequence). This CDR3 spans 16 amino acids. The CDR3 sequence is CASSLVGGQGTYEQYF. Written as DNA, the CDR3 is TGTGCCAGCAGTTTAGTGGGCGGACAGGGGACCTACGAGCAGTACTTC.

V is TRBV10-3 and J is TRBJ1-2; TRBD1 agrees at 9 bases. Germline loops: CDR1 ENHRY, CDR2 SYGVKD. The CDR3 has 13 residues. Trimming removed 10 bases from V and 7 bases from J; junction bases left unmatched: 10. The CDR3 DNA is TGTGCCACAAGTCAGGGACAGGGAGGTGGCTACACCTTC. As protein: CATSQGQGGGYTF.